Listed below are T cell receptor beta chains from one sample, sequenced in a study of cytomegalovirus exposure and HLA in healthy donors. Sequenced by immunoSEQ multiplex PCR; TCRdb stores in-frame clones only, minus some. The sample yields around 130,000 clones, more than 60% seen once. Sequences were obtained from PBMCs. Receptor source: a woman between 40 and 55 years old in good health and CMV-seropositive. The CDR3 runs from the conserved cysteine through the conserved F or W. Clone size is shown for a subset of rows, as once, few, many or a class of expanded clone.

CDR3: CAWSGGVGGYTF
size: -
V: TRBV30
J: TRBJ1-2

CDR3: CASSSGYAEAFF
size: -
V: TRBV19
J: TRBJ1-1

CDR3: CAWSFTLRDYGYTF
size: -
V: TRBV30
J: TRBJ1-2

CDR3: CSVGSTANTGELFF
size: -
V: TRBV29-1
J: TRBJ2-2

CDR3: CAISGFTTDTDTQYF
size: -
V: TRBV10-3
J: TRBJ2-3

CDR3: CASSWTSGSPSYNEQFF
size: -
V: TRBV5-1
J: TRBJ2-1

CDR3: CAIKGRGVNEQFF
size: -
V: TRBV6-1
J: TRBJ2-1

CDR3: CASSDSSPDTQYF
size: -
V: TRBV7-6
J: TRBJ2-3

CDR3: CASSPESSYEQYF
size: -
V: TRBV9
J: TRBJ2-7

CDR3: CASSQVRGLESGNTIYF
size: few
V: TRBV4-2
J: TRBJ1-3

CDR3: CASRTGGDEKLFF
size: -
V: TRBV5-1
J: TRBJ1-4

CDR3: CAWSVLASGRHEQYF
size: -
V: TRBV30
J: TRBJ2-7

CDR3: CASSPPSTPAGGNIQYF
size: few
V: TRBV28
J: TRBJ2-4

CDR3: CASSQYVRGTYEQYF
size: -
V: TRBV23-1
J: TRBJ2-7

CDR3: CASSFNRAAAETQYF
size: -
V: TRBV7-9
J: TRBJ2-5

CDR3: CASRKNSLDGYTF
size: -
V: TRBV27
J: TRBJ1-2

CDR3: CASSAGTSGSATQYF
size: -
V: TRBV2
J: TRBJ2-3

CDR3: CASSPPRGNSPLHF
size: few
V: TRBV18
J: TRBJ1-6